This TCR beta chain is from a study of blood T cell repertoires in COVID-19. Study overall: Sources were T cells, B-cell-depleted T cells, or PBMCs; the material itself was cDNA or gDNA.

Some clones are missing from TCRdb's copy, which holds only in-frame ones; the method was immunoSEQ multiplex PCR. The sample records 20,000 to 30,000 clones, 85% to 95% being singletons. The CDR3 spans 14 residues. CDR1 and CDR2 from the germline V gene are MNHEY and SVGAGI. With V trimmed by 7 bases and J by 4 bases, 6 bases remained unmatched. This receptor was obtained from a human donor in a cohort sampled during active COVID-19. V usage is TRBV6-5 and J usage is TRBJ1-2; 10 nucleotides match TRBD1. The sequencing input was peripheral blood. DNA for the CDR3: TGTGCCAGCACCTCGACAGGGGGCAGCTATGGCTACACCTTC. Its protein product is CASTSTGGSYGYTF.